This TCR beta chain is from a study of blood T cell repertoires in COVID-19. Study overall: T cells, B-cell-depleted T cells, or PBMCs provided the cDNA or gDNA that served as material.

Participant-reported clinical history was the basis for cohort assignment. Per germline, CDR1 SGHTA and CDR2 FQGNSA. V shed 5 bases and J 0 bases; nucleotides not matched to a gene: 5. There are 16 residues in the CDR3. TCRdb's table, derived via immunoSEQ multiplex PCR, lists solely in-frame clones and lacks some. The table shows around 290,000 clones, with roughly 86% occurring only once. This TCR came from a young woman who had recovered from COVID-19. The specimen was PBMCs or T cells enriched from blood (not recorded which). This sequence joins TRBV7-2 and TRBJ1-3; 9 positions match TRBD1. CDR3 in amino acids: CASSRQGVVSGNTIYF. CDR3 nucleotide sequence: TGTGCCAGCAGCAGACAGGGGGTCGTCTCTGGAAACACCATATATTTT. The entire variable domain, with the rest obtained from reference TRBV7-2 and TRBJ1-3, is as follows: GAGVSQSPSNKVTEKGKDVELRCDPISGHTALYWYRQSLGQGLEFLIYFQGNSAPDKSGLPSDRFSAERTGGSVSTLTIQRTQQEDSAVYLCASSRQGVVSGNTIYFGEGSWLTVV.